A selection of T cell receptor beta chains follows, all from one sample in a study. In TCRdb, the RT-PCR reads were re-called with MiXCR into one record per CDR3 protein. The table lists hundreds of thousands of distinct CDR3 sequences, 14% of them singletons. The sequencing sample was made of memory CD4+ T cells from blood. All receptors come from a female donor in good health, serving as a healthy control. Each CDR3 is given with its conserved first and last residue. D genes are given only for firm matches. Size tells how often a clone was seen (once, few, many) or the class of an expanded clone, and some rows leave it out.

>few|TRBD1|TRBJ1-5|TRBV7-2
TGTGCCAGCAGCTCCGACAGGGTCCATCAGCCCCAGCATTTT
CASSSDRVHQPQHF
>many|TRBD2|TRBJ2-5|TRBV4-3
TGCGCCAGCAGCCAAGGCGGGAGAGGGGAGACCCAGTACTTC
CASSQGGRGETQYF
>few|-|TRBJ2-7|TRBV28
TGTGCCAGCAGTTTATTACAGGGTCACTACGAGCAGTACTTC
CASSLLQGHYEQYF
>-|TRBD1|TRBJ1-6|TRBV20-1
TGCAGTGCTAGAGTTGGGACAGGGGTGGGTTCACCCCTCCACTTT
CSARVGTGVGSPLHF
>-|-|TRBJ2-1|TRBV5-4
TGTGCCAGCAGCTTGGTTCTGGGGCCAACCGTAAGCTCCTACAATGAGCAGTTCTTC
CASSLVLGPTVSSYNEQFF
>-|-|TRBJ1-1|TRBV5-6
TGTGCCAGCAGCTTGAGGGGGGGAGGTCGGGACACTGAAGCTTTCTTT
CASSLRGGGRDTEAFF
>many|-|TRBJ2-1|TRBV29-1
TGCAGCGCATATTTGCATGAGCAGTTCTTC
CSAYLHEQFF
>few|-|TRBJ2-7|TRBV18
TGTGCCAGCTCAATGGCTAGCGACTTCTACGAGCAGTACTTC
CASSMASDFYEQYF
>-|-|TRBJ2-7|TRBV12-3/TRBV12-4
TGTGCCAGCAGTTTTGGACATCCGCGCTACGAGCAGTACTTC
CASSFGHPRYEQYF
>few|-|TRBJ1-2|TRBV10-3
TGTGCCATCAGTGACGGGGTAAACTATGGCTACACCTTC
CAISDGVNYGYTF
>few|-|TRBJ1-1|TRBV9
TGTGCCAGCAGCAGGGGGGGGGGATTTGGAACTGAAGCTTTCTTT
CASSRGGGFGTEAFF
>-|-|TRBJ2-2|TRBV6-2/TRBV6-3
TGTGCCAGCAGACGGGACCGCACCGGGGAGCTGTTTTTT
CASRRDRTGELFF
>many|-|TRBJ1-2|TRBV12-3/TRBV12-4
TGTGCCAGCAGTCCTCGTAATAACTATGGCTACACCTTC
CASSPRNNYGYTF
>few|TRBD1|TRBJ2-5|TRBV18
TGTGCCAGCTCACTCGGGACAGATGAGACCCAGTACTTC
CASSLGTDETQYF
>many|-|TRBJ2-1|TRBV10-2
TGCGCCAGCAGTGAGACGACTAGATCGGTTGAGCAGTTCTTC
CASSETTRSVEQFF
>many|TRBD2|TRBJ2-1|TRBV7-9
TGTGCCAGCAGACCGACTAGCAATGCCTACAATGAGCAGTTCTTC
CASRPTSNAYNEQFF
>few|TRBD2|TRBJ2-7|TRBV9
TGTGCCAGCAGCGTAGGACGGGGGGGCCTGTACGAGCAGTACTTC
CASSVGRGGLYEQYF
>-|TRBD1|TRBJ1-2|TRBV5-1
TGCGCCAGCAGAGCCGGGACAGGGGAAGGCTATGGCTACACCTTC
CASRAGTGEGYGYTF
>-|TRBD2|TRBJ2-1|TRBV27
TGTGCCAGCAGGCGGACTAGCGGGGTTAGACCGTACAATGAGCAGTTCTTC
CASRRTSGVRPYNEQFF
>few|-|TRBJ1-5|TRBV5-5
TGTGCCAGCAGCCCAACGGATCATCAGCCCCAGCATTTT
CASSPTDHQPQHF
>-|TRBD2|TRBJ2-1|TRBV7-3
TGTGCCAGCAGCTCGCACGTAGCGGGGAGGAATGAGCAGTTCTTC
CASSSHVAGRNEQFF
>many|TRBD1|TRBJ2-1|TRBV29-1
TGCAGCGTTGAAGACAGGGGGCCCTCTCCGCAGTTCTTC
CSVEDRGPSPQFF
>-|TRBD1|TRBJ1-1|TRBV12-3/TRBV12-4
TGTGCCAGCAGTCAGGGACAGGGGCTTGGAGAAGCTTTCTTT
CASSQGQGLGEAFF
>-|-|TRBJ1-6|TRBV12-3/TRBV12-4
TGTGCCAGCAGGTTAGACAGCCTGGGGTATTCACCCCTCCACTTT
CASRLDSLGYSPLHF
>many|-|TRBJ2-1|TRBV4-1
TGCGCCAGCAGCTCCTACAGGGAAAATGAGCAGTTCTTC
CASSSYRENEQFF
>many|TRBD2|TRBJ2-1|TRBV7-2
TGTGCCAGCAGCTTAGCGCAACTAGCGTCGAGTGAGCAGTTCTTC
CASSLAQLASSEQFF
>-|-|TRBJ1-1|TRBV7-2
TGTGCCAGCAGCTTATTGGGGATTGGGACTGAAGCTTTCTTT
CASSLLGIGTEAFF
>many|-|TRBJ1-1|TRBV5-1
TGCGCCAGCAGCTATCAGGGACTGAACACTGAAGCTTTCTTT
CASSYQGLNTEAFF
>few|-|TRBJ1-1|TRBV7-8
TGTGCCAGCAGCAAGATGTCAGGGATGAACACTGAAGCTTTCTTT
CASSKMSGMNTEAFF
>-|-|TRBJ1-5|TRBV14
TGTGCCAGCAGCCAGGGGGTCGTCTCGGGACAGCCCCAGCATTTT
CASSQGVVSGQPQHF
>-|TRBD2|TRBJ2-1|TRBV12-3/TRBV12-4
TGTGCCAGCAGTTTAAAGGGAGGGCAAGTTTCCTACAATGAGCAGTTCTTC
CASSLKGGQVSYNEQFF
>many|TRBD1|TRBJ1-1|TRBV7-3
TGTGCCAGCAGCTTAATGGACAGGGCGAACACTGAAGCTTTCTTT
CASSLMDRANTEAFF
>few|-|TRBJ1-4|TRBV12-3/TRBV12-4
TGTGCCAGCAGTCCGACTCCTCCATTGGAAAAACTGTTTTTT
CASSPTPPLEKLFF
>few|-|TRBJ1-2|TRBV18
TGTGCCAGCTCACCACTGCCTAGCGCCGGAGACTATGGCTACACCTTC
CASSPLPSAGDYGYTF
>-|-|TRBJ1-1|TRBV2
TGTGCCAGCAGTGCTCAGGGACTGTTGAACACTGAAGCTTTCTTT
CASSAQGLLNTEAFF
>-|-|TRBJ2-2|TRBV5-1
TGCGCCAGCAGCTTGTCTCTTCCGGGCAGGGAAGGCACCGGGGAGCTGTTTTTT
CASSLSLPGREGTGELFF